The 21 T cell receptor beta chains below were found in one sample sequenced in a study of T cell repertoires in cytomegalovirus infection (dated by TCRdb to about 2019). Instrument used: Illumina HiSeq 1500. TCRdb ran its own pipeline on the public reads, namely fastp trimming at Q25 and MiXCR clone calling, and kept in-frame beta chains. When rows share a CDR3 protein, they turn into one entry using the most common DNA and genes. Recorded for this sample are approximately 630,000 distinct CDR3 sequences; approximately 24% of them occurred a single time. The ten most abundant clones make up less than 10% of the sample. What was sequenced was CD8+ T cells from PBMCs. The receptors here all came from a human donor in good health (CMV status not recorded). Some clones in this sample may be carry-over from other donors' samples.

About this clonotype itself: Germline is not matched at one junction end, which may reflect a read error. The chain couples TRBV5-6 to TRBJ1-5; D not resolved. The CDR3 has 16 residues. From germline, CDR1 is SGHDT and CDR2 YYEEEE. As DNA, the CDR3 is TGTGCCAGCAGCACCGATGGTCGGCGTCCGGATTTGGCCCAACATTTT. Protein product: CASSTDGRRPDLAQHF.

V gene TRBV27 combines with J gene TRBJ1-5; 9 positions agree with TRBD1. CDR3 length: 13 amino acids. Trimming cost V 4 bases and J 9 bases; bases outside gene matches: 4. Germline V gene sequence: CDR1 MNHEY, CDR2 SMNVEV (reference sequence). In nucleotides, the CDR3 is TGTGCCAGCAGTTGGGGACAGGGCAGGCCCCAGCATTTT. Protein sequence: CASSWGQGRPQHF.

The chain combines TRBV3-1 with TRBJ2-7; maybe TRBD2 (5 bases). The CDR3 consists of 18 residues. CDR1 and CDR2 (germline): LGHDT, YNNKEL (reference sequence). Trimming removed 4 bases from V and 2 bases from J, with 24 bases in between. The CDR3 sequence is CASSPTLGLASRPYEQYV. The DNA of the CDR3 is TGTGCCAGCAGCCCCACGCTGGGTCTTGCTAGCAGACCCTACGAGCAGTACGTC.

The rearrangement joins TRBV20-1 to TRBJ1-1, with unresolved D. CDR3 length equals 14 residues. The V gene lost 0 bases and the J gene lost 6 bases, with 14 bases spanning the gap. CDR1 and CDR2 (germline): DFQATT, SNEGSKA (reference sequence). The CDR3 spells CSARDLRFKAEAFF. CDR3 nucleotides: TGCAGTGCTAGAGATCTTAGGTTTAAGGCTGAAGCTTTCTTT.

In this sample, this clonotype turned up many times. The chain links TRBV7-6 to TRBJ1-6; D is unresolved. The V end was cut by 3 bases, the J end by 9 bases, with 12 bases between. The CDR3 is 14 amino acids. Germline V gene lookup returns CDR1 SGHVS and CDR2 FNYEAQ. CDR3 amino acids: CASSFENSPSPLHF. In nucleotides, the CDR3 is TGTGCCAGCAGCTTCGAGAACTCCCCTTCACCCCTCCACTTT.

This chain joins TRBV10-3 and TRBJ2-3; 12 bases map to TRBD2. This CDR3 has 18 amino acids. Germline V gives CDR1 ENHRY, CDR2 SYGVKD. Trimming cost V 11 bases and J 0 bases; bases outside gene matches: 15. DNA for the CDR3: TGTGCCGTCCGACTAGCGGGGGAAGGTGGTAGGAGCACAGATACGCAGTATTTT. Translation gives CAVRLAGEGGRSTDTQYF.

The chain has TRBV27 and TRBJ2-4, with D possibly being TRBD2 (7 bases). The germline CDR1 and CDR2 sequences are MNHEY and SMNVEV (reference sequence). This CDR3 spans 13 amino acids. Trimming removed 7 bases at V and 5 bases at J, with 12 bases between. The CDR3, as DNA: TGTGCCAGCATAGGGGGGGGCGAAAACATTCAGTACTTC. Amino acid sequence: CASIGGGENIQYF.

This clonotype was recorded at least ten times. The chain combines TRBV7-2 with TRBJ2-1, with D possibly TRBD2 on 6 matching bases. The CDR3 spans 15 residues. The germline V gene has CDR1 SGHTA and CDR2 FQGNSA. V was cut by 6 bases and J by 3 bases, with 15 bases left in between. The CDR3 is CASSPMGGFYNEQFF. In DNA form, the CDR3 reads TGTGCCAGCAGTCCGATGGGGGGTTTCTACAATGAGCAGTTCTTC.

This rearrangement joins TRBV2 to TRBJ2-7; D may be TRBD1 or TRBD2 (5 bases each). Deletions cut 0 bases from V and 1 base from J, with 7 bases between. Germline V CDR1 and CDR2: SNHLY, FYNNEI. CDR3 length: 14 residues. The CDR3: CASSEAGRSYEQYV. CDR3 sequence (DNA): TGTGCCAGCAGTGAAGCGGGACGTTCCTACGAGCAGTACGTC.

The sample holds many counts of this clonotype. The chain uses TRBV7-9 and TRBJ2-1; 12 positions match TRBD2. Germline lookup yields CDR1 SEHNR and CDR2 FQNEAQ (reference sequence). Unmatched junction bases numbered 8, after V lost 5 bases and J lost 3 bases. The CDR3 runs to 17 residues. The CDR3 sequence: CASSPPATSGSYNEQFF. Here the CDR3 DNA reads TGTGCCAGCAGCCCGCCCGCGACTAGCGGGAGCTACAATGAGCAGTTCTTC. Variable domain in full (rest from reference TRBV7-9 and TRBJ2-1): DTGVSQNPRHKITKRGQNVTFRCDPISEHNRLYWYRQTLGQGPEFLTYFQNEAQLEKSRLLSDRFSAERPKGSFSTLEIQRTEQGDSAMYLCASSPPATSGSYNEQFFGPGTRLTVL.

J is TRBJ1-4 and V is TRBV2; 7 bases align to TRBD1. V gave up 9 bases and J gave up 11 bases; unmatched junction bases: 6. The CDR3 consists of 11 residues. Germline V gene lookup returns CDR1 SNHLY and CDR2 FYNNEI. The CDR3 here is CASLTGTKLFF. The CDR3 nucleotides read TGTGCCAGTCTGACAGGGACGAAACTGTTTTTT.

The genes are TRBV28 and TRBJ1-2; D is possibly TRBD1 (5 bases). The germline V gene encodes CDR1 MDHEN and CDR2 SYDVKM. Between the trimmed V and J ends, which lost 4 bases and 3 bases, there was a span of 12 bases. This CDR3 spans 14 amino acids. In nucleotides, the CDR3 is TGTGCCAGCAGTTCCTTCCAAGGGGACTATGGCTACACCTTC. As protein: CASSSFQGDYGYTF.

This chain connects TRBV6-4 to TRBJ1-2, with 10 bases matching TRBD1. Per germline, CDR1 MRHNA and CDR2 SNTAGT. Trimming at V came to 7 bases and at J to 4 bases, leaving 3 bases not matched to a gene. The CDR3 is 13 residues long. CDR3 DNA sequence: TGTGCCAGCAAAGGACAGGGGGGCTATGGCTACACCTTC. This sequence encodes CASKGQGGYGYTF.

The chain is built from TRBV19 and TRBJ2-1; D is unresolved. The V end was cut by 0 bases, the J end by 0 bases, with 15 bases between. CDR1 LNHDA and CDR2 SQIVND come from the germline V gene (reference sequence). The CDR3 extends over 18 amino acids. In nucleotides, the CDR3 is TGTGCCAGTAGTATAGATCCTGATGACATCAACTCCTACAATGAGCAGTTCTTC. Amino acids: CASSIDPDDINSYNEQFF.

This clonotype came up a few times. V is TRBV25-1 and J is TRBJ1-1; D might be TRBD1 (5 bases). CDR3 length equals 16 residues. Between the trimmed V and J ends, which lost 6 bases and 5 bases, there was a span of 22 bases. CDR1 MGHDK and CDR2 SYGVNS come from the germline V gene. The CDR3 loop reads CASRNTGRARGTEAFF. The DNA of the CDR3 is TGTGCCAGCAGGAATACGGGCAGGGCGAGAGGAACTGAAGCTTTCTTT.

Many counts were recorded for this clonotype. This chain connects TRBV6-6 to TRBJ2-1, with 10 bases lining up with TRBD1. The V gene end was trimmed by 8 bases and the J gene end by 3 bases; junction bases not matched to a gene: 1. The germline gives CDR1 MNHNY, CDR2 SVGAGI (reference sequence). There are 13 residues in the CDR3. The CDR3 spells CASWDRGYNEQFF. The CDR3 region has the DNA TGTGCCAGCTGGGACAGGGGCTACAATGAGCAGTTCTTC.

Concerning this clonotype itself: Just one base apart from a much larger clone, this may be a read error. The chain employs TRBV7-6 and TRBJ2-3; no clear D gene. The germline V gene encodes CDR1 SGHVS and CDR2 FNYEAQ. The CDR3 contains 13 residues. CDR3 bases: TGTGCTGGCAGCTCCGGCCGCGGAGATACGCAGTATTTT. Its protein is CAGSSGRGDTQYF. The full variable domain, completed using reference TRBV7-6 and TRBJ2-3, is GAGVSQSPRYKVTKRGQDVALRCDPISGHVSLYWYRQALGQGPEFLTYFNYEAQQDKSGLPNDRFSAERPEGSISTLTIQRTEQRDSAMYRCAGSSGRGDTQYFGPGTRLTVL.

This chain uses TRBV6-2 or TRBV6-3 with TRBJ2-7, with a possible D match to TRBD2 (5 bases). The germline V gene encodes CDR1 MNHEY and CDR2 SVGEGT. The germline V and J ends were trimmed by 6 bases and 6 bases, with 15 bases remaining between them. The CDR3 is 13 amino acids. The CDR3 DNA follows: TGTGCCAGCAGCCCCGACCTCCGGGGCGAGCAGTACGTC. As protein: CASSPDLRGEQYV.

This clonotype turned up a few times. The gene calls are TRBV28 and TRBJ1-4, with no clear D. The CDR3 loop spans 13 amino acids. Germline-derived CDR1 and CDR2 are MDHEN and SYDVKM. CDR3 loop: CVTRKRRNEKLFF. The CDR3 DNA follows: TGTGTCACCCGAAAAAGACGAAATGAAAAACTGTTTTTT.

This clonotype was observed many times. The chain couples TRBV7-2 to TRBJ2-5; perhaps TRBD1 as D (6 bases). Germline loops: CDR1 SGHTA, CDR2 FQGNSA. The CDR3 is 15 residues long. The V end lost 2 bases, the J end lost 5 bases, and 15 bases lay between the germline ends. The CDR3: CASSLIGTPGETQYF. CDR3 bases: TGTGCCAGCAGCTTAATCGGGACACCTGGGGAGACCCAGTACTTC.

Turning to this clonotype: A single base separates this from a much larger clone, so it may be a read error. The CDR3 bases are TGTGCCAGCAGCGCGCCCCTTTACTCCTACAATGAGCAGTTCTTC. As protein: CASSAPLYSYNEQFF. The chain has TRBV7-6 and TRBJ2-1; D not resolved. CDR1 is SGHVS, CDR2 FNYEAQ, per germline. V gave up 5 bases and J gave up 0 bases, with 11 bases separating them. This CDR3 has 15 amino acids.